This paragraph covers one T cell receptor beta chain sequence. The antigen remains undetermined. All patients relapsed after autologous stem cell transplantation, and brentuximab vedotin exposure varied. These data originate in a study of PD-1 blockade in classical Hodgkin lymphoma. Broader study findings: By C4D1, diversity of CD4+ TCRs had risen significantly, whereas that of CD8+ TCRs had not. Anyone who began nivolumab under 1 year after ASCT was excluded.

Clones were sequenced by immunoSEQ multiplex PCR, and TCRdb holds only the in-frame ones, with some missing. The top ten hold 10% to 15% of the sample, which has some 96,000 clones, approximately 83% seen once. Germline CDR1 is SGHDT and CDR2 is YYEEEE. Trimming removed 4 bases at V and 8 bases at J, with 12 bases between. CDR3 length: 12 amino acids. The specimen was peripheral blood mononuclear cells (PBMCs), collected at baseline. The gene calls are TRBV5-6 and TRBJ1-2; D not resolved. This clonotype was obtained from a human donor with classical Hodgkin lymphoma. Here the CDR3 DNA reads TGTGCCAGCAGCCTCCCGCCGGGCGGCTACACCTTC. Residues: CASSLPPGGYTF.